This T cell receptor beta chain appears in the sequencing data of a study of blood T cell repertoires in COVID-19. Looking at the study overall: In each case, the material was cDNA or gDNA derived from T cells, B-cell-depleted T cells, or PBMCs.

Per the original data handling: Using reference gene primer amplification, nucleated cell counts were estimated. Here immunoSEQ multiplex PCR was the method, and the copy in TCRdb shows in-frame clones only, minus some. Clonal size and the V and J genes are those of that table, whereas D and trimming came from the DNA. The repertoire holds 65,000 to 95,000 clones, with over 75% as singletons. CDR1 is MGHRA and CDR2 is YSYEKL in the germline V gene. Deletions cut 2 bases from V and 2 bases from J, with 12 bases between. The CDR3 is 15 amino acids. This TCR was sampled from a man between 65 and 85 years old with active or convalescent COVID-19. Material: peripheral blood. The rearrangement uses TRBV4-1 and TRBJ1-1, with D tentatively TRBD1 (5 bases). The CDR3 DNA is TGCGCCAGCAGCCAACCCAGGAGGGGCAACACTGAAGCTTTCTTT. It translates to CASSQPRRGNTEAFF.